The source of this T cell receptor (beta chain) is a study of CD8 T cells in Susac syndrome. Study-level information: The sequenced Susac syndrome patients comprised roughly 6 with active disease and fewer than 10 in remission. At blood draw, Susac syndrome patients were therapy-naive, on corticosteroids, or on intravenous immunoglobulin alone. Study results and caveats: Only a relatively small number of individuals were included in the TCR sequencing and HLA analysis.

For this clonotype: Its antigen remains unknown.

Random hexamers were used to reverse transcribe an amount of roughly 0.45 to 1 ug RNA. TCRdb itself ran the immunoSEQ multiplex PCR reads through MiXCR, one entry per CDR3 protein. Here the sample spans roughly 150,000 distinct CDR3 sequences, 90% to 96% being singletons. The material sequenced was CD4+ T cells from PBMCs. The origin of this receptor is a human donor with Susac syndrome.

CDR3 region: CASSLMGGAGVRYGYTF. The CDR3 DNA sequence: TGTGCCAGCAGCCTTATGGGGGGGGCAGGTGTAAGGTATGGCTACACCTTC. J is TRBJ1-2 and V is TRBV13, with D maybe TRBD1 (6 bases). Germline loops: CDR1 PRHDT, CDR2 FYEKMQ (reference sequence). The CDR3 contains 17 residues. Trimming left V 5 bases short and J 5 bases short, with 24 bases between.